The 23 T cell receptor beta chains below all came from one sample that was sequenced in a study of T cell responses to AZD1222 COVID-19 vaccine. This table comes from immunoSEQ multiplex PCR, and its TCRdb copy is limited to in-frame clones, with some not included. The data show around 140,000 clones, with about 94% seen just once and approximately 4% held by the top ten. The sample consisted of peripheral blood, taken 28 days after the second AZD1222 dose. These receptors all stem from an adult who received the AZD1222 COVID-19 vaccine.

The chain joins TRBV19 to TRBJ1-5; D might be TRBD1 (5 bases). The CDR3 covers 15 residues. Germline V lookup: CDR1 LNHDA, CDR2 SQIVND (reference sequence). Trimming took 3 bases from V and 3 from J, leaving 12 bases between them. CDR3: CASSMGGTLNQPQHF. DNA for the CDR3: TGTGCCAGTAGTATGGGAGGGACCCTCAATCAGCCCCAGCATTTT.

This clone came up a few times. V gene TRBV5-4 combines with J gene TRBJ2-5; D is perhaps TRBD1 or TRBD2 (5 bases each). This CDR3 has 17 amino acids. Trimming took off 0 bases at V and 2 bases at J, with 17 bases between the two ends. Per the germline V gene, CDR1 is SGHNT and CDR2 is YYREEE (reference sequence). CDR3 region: CASSLVNGADIQETQYF. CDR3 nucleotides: TGTGCCAGCAGCTTGGTTAACGGGGCCGACATACAAGAGACCCAGTACTTC.

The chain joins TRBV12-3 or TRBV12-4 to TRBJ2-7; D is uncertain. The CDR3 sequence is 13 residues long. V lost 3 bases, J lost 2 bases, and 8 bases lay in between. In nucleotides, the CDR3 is TGTGCCAGCAGTTTGCGGCAGACCTACGAGCAGTACTTC. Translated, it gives CASSLRQTYEQYF.

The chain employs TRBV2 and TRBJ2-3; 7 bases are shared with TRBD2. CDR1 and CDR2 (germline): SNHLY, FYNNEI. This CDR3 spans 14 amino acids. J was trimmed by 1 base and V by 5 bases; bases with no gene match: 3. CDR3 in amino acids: CASSLRGGTDTQYF. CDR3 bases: TGTGCCAGCAGTCTACGGGGGGGCACAGATACGCAGTATTTT.

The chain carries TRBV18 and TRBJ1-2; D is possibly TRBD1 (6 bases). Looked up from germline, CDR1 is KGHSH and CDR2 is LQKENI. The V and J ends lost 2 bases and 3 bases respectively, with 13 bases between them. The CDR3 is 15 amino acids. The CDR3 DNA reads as TGTGCCAGCTCACCAGGGACGGGGGCCGACTATGGCTACACCTTC. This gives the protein CASSPGTGADYGYTF.

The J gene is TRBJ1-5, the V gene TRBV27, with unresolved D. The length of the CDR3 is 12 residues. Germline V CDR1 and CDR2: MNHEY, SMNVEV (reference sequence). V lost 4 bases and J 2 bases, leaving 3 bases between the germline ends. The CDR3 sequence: CASSSGNQPQHF. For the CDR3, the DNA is TGTGCCAGCAGTTCTGGCAATCAGCCCCAGCATTTT.

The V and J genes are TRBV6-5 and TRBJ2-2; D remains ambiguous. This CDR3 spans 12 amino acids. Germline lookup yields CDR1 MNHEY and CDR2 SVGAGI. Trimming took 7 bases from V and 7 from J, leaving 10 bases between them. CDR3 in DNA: TGTGCCAGCACCTCAGACGGCGGGGAGCTGTTTTTT. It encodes CASTSDGGELFF.

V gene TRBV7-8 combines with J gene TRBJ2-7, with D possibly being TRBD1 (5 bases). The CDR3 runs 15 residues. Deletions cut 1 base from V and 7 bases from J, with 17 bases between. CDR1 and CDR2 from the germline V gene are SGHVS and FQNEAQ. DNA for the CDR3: TGTGCCAGCAGCTTAGAGGGGTCAGTTCTGTGGGAGCAGTACTTC. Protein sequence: CASSLEGSVLWEQYF.

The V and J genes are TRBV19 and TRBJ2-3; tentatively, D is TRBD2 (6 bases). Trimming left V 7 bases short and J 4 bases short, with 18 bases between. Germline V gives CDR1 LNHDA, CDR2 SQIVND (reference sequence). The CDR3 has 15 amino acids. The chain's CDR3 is CASNDGRNPPDTQYF. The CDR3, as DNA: TGTGCCAGTAATGACGGGAGAAATCCTCCAGATACGCAGTATTTT.

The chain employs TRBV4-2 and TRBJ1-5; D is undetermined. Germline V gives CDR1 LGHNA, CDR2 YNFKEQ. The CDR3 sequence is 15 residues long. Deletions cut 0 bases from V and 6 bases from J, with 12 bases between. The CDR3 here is CASSQEVSTPQPQHF. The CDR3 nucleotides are TGTGCCAGCAGCCAAGAAGTGAGTACTCCTCAGCCCCAGCATTTT.

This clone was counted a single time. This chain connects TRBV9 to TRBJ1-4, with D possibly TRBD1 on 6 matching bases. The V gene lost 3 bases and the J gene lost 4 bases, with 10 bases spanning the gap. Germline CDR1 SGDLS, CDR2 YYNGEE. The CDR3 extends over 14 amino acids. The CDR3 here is CASSEGEFNEKLFF. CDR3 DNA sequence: TGTGCCAGCAGCGAGGGGGAGTTTAATGAAAAACTGTTTTTT.

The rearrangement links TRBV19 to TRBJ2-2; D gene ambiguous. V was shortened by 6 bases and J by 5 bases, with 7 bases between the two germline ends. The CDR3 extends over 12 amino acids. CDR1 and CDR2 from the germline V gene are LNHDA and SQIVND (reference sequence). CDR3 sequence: CASRAATGELFF. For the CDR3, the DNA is TGTGCCAGTAGGGCCGCAACCGGGGAGCTGTTTTTT.

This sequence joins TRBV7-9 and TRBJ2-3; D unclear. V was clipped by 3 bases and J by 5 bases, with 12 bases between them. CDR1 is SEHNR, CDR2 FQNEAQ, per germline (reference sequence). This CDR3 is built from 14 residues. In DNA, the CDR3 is TGTGCCAGCAGCTTTCAAGGTGTGGGAGATACGCAGTATTTT. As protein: CASSFQGVGDTQYF.

The CDR3 nucleotides are TGTGCCAGCAGCTTATTCAGGGAGTACGAGCAGTACTTC. Its translation is CASSLFREYEQYF. The genes are TRBV7-2 and TRBJ2-7; D tentatively reads TRBD1 or TRBD2 (5 bases each). There are 13 residues in the CDR3. CDR1 and CDR2 from the germline V gene are SGHTA and FQGNSA. Trimming removed 2 bases at V and 4 bases at J, with 9 bases between.

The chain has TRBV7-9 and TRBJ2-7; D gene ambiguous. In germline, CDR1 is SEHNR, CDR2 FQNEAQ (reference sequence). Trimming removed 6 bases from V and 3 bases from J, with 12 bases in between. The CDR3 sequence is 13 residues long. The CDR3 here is CASSLWADYEQYF. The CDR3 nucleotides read TGTGCCAGCAGTCTATGGGCGGACTACGAGCAGTACTTC.

In nucleotides, the CDR3 is TGTGCCAGCACCCCAAGGATTAATAGGCTAGCGAGGAACACCGGGGAGCTGTTTTTT. Protein sequence: CASTPRINRLARNTGELFF. This rearrangement joins TRBV4-2 to TRBJ2-2, with a weak D call TRBD2 (6 bases). This CDR3 is 19 amino acids long. The ends were cut back, 7 bases at V and 1 base at J, with 25 bases in the middle. The V gene's germline CDR1 is LGHNA and CDR2 YNFKEQ.

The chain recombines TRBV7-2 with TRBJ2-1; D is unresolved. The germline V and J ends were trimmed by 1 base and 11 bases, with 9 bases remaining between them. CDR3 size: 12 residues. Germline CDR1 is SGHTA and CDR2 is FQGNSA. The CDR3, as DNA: TGTGCCAGCAGCTTAGTAGGGCAGAAGCAGTTCTTC. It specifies CASSLVGQKQFF.

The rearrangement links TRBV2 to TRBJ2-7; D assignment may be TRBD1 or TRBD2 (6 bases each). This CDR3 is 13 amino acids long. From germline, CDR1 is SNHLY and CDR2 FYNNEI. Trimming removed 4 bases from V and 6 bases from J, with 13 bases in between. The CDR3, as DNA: TGTGCCAGCAGTGGCGACGGGGGCGGCGAGCAGTACTTC. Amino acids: CASSGDGGGEQYF.

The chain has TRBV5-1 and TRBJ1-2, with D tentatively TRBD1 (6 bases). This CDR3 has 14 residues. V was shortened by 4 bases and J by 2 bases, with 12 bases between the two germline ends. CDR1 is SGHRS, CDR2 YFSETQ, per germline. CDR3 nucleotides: TGCGCCAGCAGCCCCCAGGGGACAAACTATGGCTACACCTTC. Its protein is CASSPQGTNYGYTF.

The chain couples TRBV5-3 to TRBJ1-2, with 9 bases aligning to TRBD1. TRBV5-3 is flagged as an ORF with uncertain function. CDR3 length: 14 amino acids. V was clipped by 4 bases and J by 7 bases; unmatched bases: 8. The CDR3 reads CARSLQGAWCGYTF. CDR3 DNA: TGTGCCAGAAGCCTACAGGGGGCGTGGTGTGGCTACACCTTC.

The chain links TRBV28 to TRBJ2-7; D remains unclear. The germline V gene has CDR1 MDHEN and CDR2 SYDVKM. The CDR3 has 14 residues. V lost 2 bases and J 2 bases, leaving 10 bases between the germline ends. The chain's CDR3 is CASSLPGKPYEQYF. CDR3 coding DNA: TGTGCCAGCAGTTTACCCGGTAAACCCTACGAGCAGTACTTC.

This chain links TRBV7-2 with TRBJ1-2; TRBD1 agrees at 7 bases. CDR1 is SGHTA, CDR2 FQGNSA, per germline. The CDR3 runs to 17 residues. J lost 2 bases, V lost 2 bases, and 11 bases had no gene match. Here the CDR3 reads CASSLRQGGGTNYGYTF. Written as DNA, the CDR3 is TGTGCCAGCAGCTTACGGCAGGGGGGGGGTACGAACTATGGCTACACCTTC.

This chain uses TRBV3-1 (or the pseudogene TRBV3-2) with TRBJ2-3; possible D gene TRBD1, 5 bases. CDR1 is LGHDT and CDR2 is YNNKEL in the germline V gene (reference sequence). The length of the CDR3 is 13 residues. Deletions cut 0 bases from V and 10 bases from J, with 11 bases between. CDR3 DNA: TGTGCCAGCAGCCAAGATACAGGTCGGGCGCAGTATTTT. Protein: CASSQDTGRAQYF.